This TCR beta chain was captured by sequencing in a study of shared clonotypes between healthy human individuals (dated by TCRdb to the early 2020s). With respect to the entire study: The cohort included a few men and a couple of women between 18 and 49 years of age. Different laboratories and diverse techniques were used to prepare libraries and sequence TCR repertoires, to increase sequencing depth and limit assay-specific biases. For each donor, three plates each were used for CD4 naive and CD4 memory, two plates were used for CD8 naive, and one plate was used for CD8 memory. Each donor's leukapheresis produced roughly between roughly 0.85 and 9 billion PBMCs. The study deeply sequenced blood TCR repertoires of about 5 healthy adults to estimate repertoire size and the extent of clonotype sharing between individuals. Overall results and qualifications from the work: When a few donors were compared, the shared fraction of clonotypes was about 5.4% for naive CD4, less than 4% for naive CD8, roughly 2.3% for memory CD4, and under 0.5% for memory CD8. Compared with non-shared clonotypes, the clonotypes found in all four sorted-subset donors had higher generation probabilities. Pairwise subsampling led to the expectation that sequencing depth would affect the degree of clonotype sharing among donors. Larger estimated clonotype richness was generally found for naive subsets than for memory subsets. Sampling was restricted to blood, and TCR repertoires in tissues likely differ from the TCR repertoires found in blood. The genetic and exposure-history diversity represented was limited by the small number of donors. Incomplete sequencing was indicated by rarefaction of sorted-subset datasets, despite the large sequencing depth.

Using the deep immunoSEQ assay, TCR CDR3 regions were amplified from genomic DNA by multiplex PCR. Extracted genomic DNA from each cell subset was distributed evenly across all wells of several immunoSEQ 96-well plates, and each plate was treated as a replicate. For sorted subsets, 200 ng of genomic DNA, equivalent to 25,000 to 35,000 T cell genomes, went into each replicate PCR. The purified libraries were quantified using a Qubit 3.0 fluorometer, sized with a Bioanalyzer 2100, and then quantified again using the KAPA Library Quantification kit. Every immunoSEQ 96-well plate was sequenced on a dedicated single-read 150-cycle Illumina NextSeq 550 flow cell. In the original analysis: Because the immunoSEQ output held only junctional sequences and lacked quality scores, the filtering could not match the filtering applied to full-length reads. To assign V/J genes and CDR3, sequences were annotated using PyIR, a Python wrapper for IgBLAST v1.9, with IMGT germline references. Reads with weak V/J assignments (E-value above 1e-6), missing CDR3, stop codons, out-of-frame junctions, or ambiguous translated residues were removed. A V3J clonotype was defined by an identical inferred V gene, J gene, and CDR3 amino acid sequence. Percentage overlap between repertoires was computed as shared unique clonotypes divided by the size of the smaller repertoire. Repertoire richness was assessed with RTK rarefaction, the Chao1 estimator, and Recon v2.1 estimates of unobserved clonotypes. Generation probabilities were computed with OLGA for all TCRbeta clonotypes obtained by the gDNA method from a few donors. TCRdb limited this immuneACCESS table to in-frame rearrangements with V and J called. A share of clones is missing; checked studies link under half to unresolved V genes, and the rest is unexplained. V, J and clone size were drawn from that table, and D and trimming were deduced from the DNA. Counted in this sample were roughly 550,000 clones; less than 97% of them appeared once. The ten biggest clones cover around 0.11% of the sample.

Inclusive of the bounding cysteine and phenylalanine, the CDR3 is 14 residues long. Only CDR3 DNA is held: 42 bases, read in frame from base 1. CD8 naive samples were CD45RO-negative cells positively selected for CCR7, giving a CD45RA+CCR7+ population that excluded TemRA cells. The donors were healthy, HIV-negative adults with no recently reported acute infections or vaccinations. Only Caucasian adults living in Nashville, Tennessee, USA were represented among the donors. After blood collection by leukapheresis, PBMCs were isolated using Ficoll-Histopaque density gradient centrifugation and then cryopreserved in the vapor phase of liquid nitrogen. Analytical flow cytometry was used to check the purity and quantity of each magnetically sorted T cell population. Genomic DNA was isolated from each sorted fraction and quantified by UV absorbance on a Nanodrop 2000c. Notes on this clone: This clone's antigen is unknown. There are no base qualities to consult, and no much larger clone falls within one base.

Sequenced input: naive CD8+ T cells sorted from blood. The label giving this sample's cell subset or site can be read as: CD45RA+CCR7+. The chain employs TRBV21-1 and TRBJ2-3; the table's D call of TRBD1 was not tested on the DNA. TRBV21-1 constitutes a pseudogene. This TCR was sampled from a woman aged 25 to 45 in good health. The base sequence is TGTGCCAGCAGCAAAGACAGGACGGCAGATACGCAGTATTTT. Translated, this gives CASSKDRTADTQYF.